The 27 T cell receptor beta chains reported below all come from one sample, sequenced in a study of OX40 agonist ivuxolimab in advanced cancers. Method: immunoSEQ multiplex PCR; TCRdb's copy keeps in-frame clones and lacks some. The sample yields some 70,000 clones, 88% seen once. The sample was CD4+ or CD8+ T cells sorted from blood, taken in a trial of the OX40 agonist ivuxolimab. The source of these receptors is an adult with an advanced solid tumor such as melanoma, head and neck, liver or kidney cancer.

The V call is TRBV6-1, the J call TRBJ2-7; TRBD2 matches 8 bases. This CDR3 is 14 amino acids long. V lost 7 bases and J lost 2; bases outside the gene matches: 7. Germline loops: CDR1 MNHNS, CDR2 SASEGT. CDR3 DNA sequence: TGTGCCAGCAACGCGGGAGGCCCAGCCTACGAGCAGTACTTC. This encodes CASNAGGPAYEQYF.

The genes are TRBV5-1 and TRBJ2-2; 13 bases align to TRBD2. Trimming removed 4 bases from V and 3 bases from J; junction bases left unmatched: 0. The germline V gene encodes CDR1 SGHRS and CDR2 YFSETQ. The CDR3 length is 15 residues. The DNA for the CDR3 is TGCGCCAGCAGCGGACTAGCGGGAGACACCGGGGAGCTGTTTTTT. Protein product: CASSGLAGDTGELFF.

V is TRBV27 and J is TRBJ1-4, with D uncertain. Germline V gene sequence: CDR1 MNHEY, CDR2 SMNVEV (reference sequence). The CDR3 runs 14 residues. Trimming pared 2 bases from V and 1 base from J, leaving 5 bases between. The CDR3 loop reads CASSLRRTNEKLFF. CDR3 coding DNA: TGTGCCAGCAGTTTACGACGAACTAATGAAAAACTGTTTTTT.

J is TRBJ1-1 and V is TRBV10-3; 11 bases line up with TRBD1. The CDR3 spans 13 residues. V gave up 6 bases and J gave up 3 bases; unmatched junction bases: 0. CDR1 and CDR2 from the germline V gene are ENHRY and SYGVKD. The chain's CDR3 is CAIRGQGDTEAFF. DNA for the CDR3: TGTGCCATCAGGGGACAGGGGGACACTGAAGCTTTCTTT.

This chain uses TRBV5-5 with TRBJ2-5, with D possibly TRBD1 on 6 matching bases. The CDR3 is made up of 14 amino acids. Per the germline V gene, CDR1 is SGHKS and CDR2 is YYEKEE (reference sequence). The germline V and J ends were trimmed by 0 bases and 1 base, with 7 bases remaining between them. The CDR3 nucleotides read TGTGCCAGCAGCTTGGCAGGGGCCCAAGAGACCCAGTACTTC. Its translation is CASSLAGAQETQYF.

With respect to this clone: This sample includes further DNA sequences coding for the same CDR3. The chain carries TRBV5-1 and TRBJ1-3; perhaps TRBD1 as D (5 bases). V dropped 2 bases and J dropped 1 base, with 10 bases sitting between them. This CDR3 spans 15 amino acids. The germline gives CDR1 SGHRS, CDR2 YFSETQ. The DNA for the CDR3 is TGCGCCAGCAGCTTAGACGGGGGGTCTGGAAACACCATATATTTT. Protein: CASSLDGGSGNTIYF.

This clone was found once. This CDR3 reads CASSLTRGETQYF. CDR3 DNA: TGTGCCAGCAGCTTAACGAGGGGAGAGACCCAGTACTTC. The chain employs TRBV7-3 and TRBJ2-5; D possibly uses TRBD1 or TRBD2 (5 bases each). Per the germline V gene, CDR1 is SGHTA and CDR2 is FQGTGA. V shed 0 bases and J shed 4 bases, with 6 bases lying between them. This CDR3 spans 13 amino acids.

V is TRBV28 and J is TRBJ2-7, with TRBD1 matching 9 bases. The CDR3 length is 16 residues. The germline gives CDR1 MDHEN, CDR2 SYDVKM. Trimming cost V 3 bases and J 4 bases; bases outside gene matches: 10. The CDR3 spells CASSFVFGTGIYEQYF. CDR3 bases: TGTGCCAGCAGTTTCGTCTTCGGGACAGGGATATACGAGCAGTACTTC.

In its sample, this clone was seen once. CDR3 nucleotide sequence: TGTGCCAGCAGCCGGGACACTTACAATGAGCAGTTCTTC. This sequence encodes CASSRDTYNEQFF. The V call is TRBV9, the J call TRBJ2-1, with a tentative D call TRBD1 (6 bases). The V and J ends lost 4 bases and 4 bases respectively, with 9 bases between them. CDR3 length: 13 residues. Germline V lookup: CDR1 SGDLS, CDR2 YYNGEE.

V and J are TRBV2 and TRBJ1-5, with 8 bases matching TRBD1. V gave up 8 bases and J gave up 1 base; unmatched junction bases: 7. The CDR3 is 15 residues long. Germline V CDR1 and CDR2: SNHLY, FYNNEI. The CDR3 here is CASRQGIESNQPQHF. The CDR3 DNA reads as TGTGCCAGCCGACAGGGGATAGAGAGCAATCAGCCCCAGCATTTT.

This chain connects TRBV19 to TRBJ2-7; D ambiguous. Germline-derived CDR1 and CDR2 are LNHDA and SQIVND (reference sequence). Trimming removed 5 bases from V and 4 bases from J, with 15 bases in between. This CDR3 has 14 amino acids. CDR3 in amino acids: CASSLPGGPYEQYF. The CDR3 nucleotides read TGTGCCAGTAGTCTCCCGGGCGGCCCTTACGAGCAGTACTTC.

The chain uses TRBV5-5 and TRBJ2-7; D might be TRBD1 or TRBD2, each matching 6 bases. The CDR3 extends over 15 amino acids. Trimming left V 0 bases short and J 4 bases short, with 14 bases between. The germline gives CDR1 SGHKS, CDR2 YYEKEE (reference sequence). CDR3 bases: TGTGCCAGCAGCTTGGGTGGCGGGACAATTTACGAGCAGTACTTC. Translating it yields CASSLGGGTIYEQYF.

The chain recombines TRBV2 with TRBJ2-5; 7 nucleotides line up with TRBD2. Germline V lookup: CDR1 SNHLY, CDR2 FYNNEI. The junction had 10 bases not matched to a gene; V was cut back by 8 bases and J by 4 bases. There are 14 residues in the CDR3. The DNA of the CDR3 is TGTGCCAGCCGCAGGCAAACGGGGGGAGAGACCCAGTACTTC. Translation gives CASRRQTGGETQYF.

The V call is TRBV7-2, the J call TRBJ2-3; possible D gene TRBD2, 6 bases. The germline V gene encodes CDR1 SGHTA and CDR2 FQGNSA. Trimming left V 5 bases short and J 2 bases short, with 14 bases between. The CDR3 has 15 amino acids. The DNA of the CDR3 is TGTGCCAGCAGCGTGGGACTTCTTAACACAGATACGCAGTATTTT. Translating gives CASSVGLLNTDTQYF.

The DNA of the CDR3 is TGTGCCAGCAGTTACTTGGCCAGGGCTTTCTTT. Its translation: CASSYLARAFF. The chain recombines TRBV6-6 with TRBJ1-1; unclear D gene. V was shortened by 1 base and J by 11 bases, with 8 bases between the two germline ends. The germline CDR1 and CDR2 sequences are MNHNY and SVGAGI (reference sequence). The CDR3 sequence is 11 residues long.

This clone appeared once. The CDR3 loop reads CASSLDPRGEDQYF. As DNA, the CDR3 is TGTGCCAGCAGCTTAGATCCCCGGGGGGAAGACCAGTACTTC. The gene calls are TRBV11-2 and TRBJ2-5; TRBD2 aligns across 7 bases. CDR1 and CDR2 from the germline V gene are SGHAT and FQNNGV. V was clipped by 0 bases and J by 10 bases; unmatched bases: 8. This CDR3 is built from 14 residues. Drawing the rest from reference TRBV11-2 and TRBJ2-5, the complete variable domain is EAGVAQSPRYKIIEKRQSVAFWCNPISGHATLYWYQQILGQGPKLLIQFQNNGVVDDSQLPKDRFSAERLKGVDSTLKIQPAKLEDSAVYLCASSLDPRGEDQYFGPGTRLLVL.

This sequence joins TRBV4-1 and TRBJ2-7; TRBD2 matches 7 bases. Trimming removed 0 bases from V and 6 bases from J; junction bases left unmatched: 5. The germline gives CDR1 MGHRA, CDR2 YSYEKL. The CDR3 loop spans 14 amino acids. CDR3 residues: CASSQEGGTGEQYF. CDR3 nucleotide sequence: TGCGCCAGCAGCCAAGAGGGGGGGACGGGCGAGCAGTACTTC.

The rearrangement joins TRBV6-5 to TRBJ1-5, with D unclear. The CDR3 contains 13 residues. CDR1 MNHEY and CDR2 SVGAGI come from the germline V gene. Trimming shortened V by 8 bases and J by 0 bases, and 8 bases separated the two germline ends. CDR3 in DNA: TGTGCCAGCTGGGCCTATAGCAATCAGCCCCAGCATTTT. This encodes CASWAYSNQPQHF.

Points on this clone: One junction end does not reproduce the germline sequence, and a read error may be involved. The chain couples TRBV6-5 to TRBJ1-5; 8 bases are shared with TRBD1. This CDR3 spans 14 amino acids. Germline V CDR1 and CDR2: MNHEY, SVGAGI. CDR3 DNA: TGTGCCAGCAGACCCTCAGGGGGCAATAAGCCCCAGCATTTT. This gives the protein CASRPSGGNKPQHF.

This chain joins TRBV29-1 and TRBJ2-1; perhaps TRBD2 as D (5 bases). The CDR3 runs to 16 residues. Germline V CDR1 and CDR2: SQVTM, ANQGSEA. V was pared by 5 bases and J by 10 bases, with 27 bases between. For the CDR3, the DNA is TGCAGCGTTTCTCCCGGACTGGGAGTAGGCAATATCGAGCAGTTCTTC. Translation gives CSVSPGLGVGNIEQFF.

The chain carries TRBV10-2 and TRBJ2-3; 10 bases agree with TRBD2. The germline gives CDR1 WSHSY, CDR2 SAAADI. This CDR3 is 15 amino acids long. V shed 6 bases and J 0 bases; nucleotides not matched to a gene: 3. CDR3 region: CASRLTSGSTDTQYF. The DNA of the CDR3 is TGCGCCAGCAGACTGACTAGCGGGAGCACAGATACGCAGTATTTT.

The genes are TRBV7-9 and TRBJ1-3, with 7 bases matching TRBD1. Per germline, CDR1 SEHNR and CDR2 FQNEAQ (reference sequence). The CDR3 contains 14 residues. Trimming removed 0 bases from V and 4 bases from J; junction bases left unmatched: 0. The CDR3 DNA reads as TGTGCCAGCAGCTTAGCAGGGGGCGGAAACACCATATATTTT. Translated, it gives CASSLAGGGNTIYF.

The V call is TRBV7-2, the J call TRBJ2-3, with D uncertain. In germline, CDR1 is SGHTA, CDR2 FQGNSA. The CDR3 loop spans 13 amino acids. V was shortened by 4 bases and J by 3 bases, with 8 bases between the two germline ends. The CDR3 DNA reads TGTGCCAGCAGCTCTCTGGTGACAGATACGCAGTATTTT. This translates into CASSSLVTDTQYF.

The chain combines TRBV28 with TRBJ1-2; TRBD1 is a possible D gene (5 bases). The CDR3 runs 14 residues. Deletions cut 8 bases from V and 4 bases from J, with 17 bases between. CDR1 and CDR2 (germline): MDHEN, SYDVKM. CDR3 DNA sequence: TGTGCCAGCTCAAACTGGGGGGGTATCTATGGCTACACCTTC. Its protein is CASSNWGGIYGYTF.

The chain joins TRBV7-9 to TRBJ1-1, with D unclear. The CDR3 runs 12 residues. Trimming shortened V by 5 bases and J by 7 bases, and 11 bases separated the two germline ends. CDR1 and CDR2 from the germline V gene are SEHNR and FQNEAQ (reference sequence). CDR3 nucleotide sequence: TGTGCCAGCAGCCCCTCCGGAGTTGAAGCTTTCTTT. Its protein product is CASSPSGVEAFF.

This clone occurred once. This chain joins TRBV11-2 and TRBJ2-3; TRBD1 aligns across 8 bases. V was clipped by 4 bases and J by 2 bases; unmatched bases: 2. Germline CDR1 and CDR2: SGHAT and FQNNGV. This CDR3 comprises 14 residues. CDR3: CASSWGQDTDTQYF. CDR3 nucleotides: TGTGCCAGCAGCTGGGGACAGGACACAGATACGCAGTATTTT.

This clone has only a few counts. CDR3 sequence (DNA): TGTGCCAGCAGCTTCAAGTCCGGGGAGACCCAGTACTTC. Translating gives CASSFKSGETQYF. The chain combines TRBV11-2 with TRBJ2-5; D gene unclear. Germline lookup yields CDR1 SGHAT and CDR2 FQNNGV. The CDR3 is 13 amino acids. Trimming pared 3 bases from V and 5 bases from J, leaving 10 bases between.